This record looks at one T cell receptor beta chain sequence and its context. This entry is derived from a study of blood T cells in healthy people across ages. Next came a second PCR, run for 7 to 11 cycles, which used a sample-barcoded 5' primer along with a J-beta primer mix. MiXCR, run by TCRdb on the 5' RACE reads, gives a single entry per CDR3 protein. The repertoire holds about 1.8 million distinct CDR3 sequences, around half seen once, with around 2.1% in the top ten. The CDR3 has 12 amino acids. CDR1 and CDR2 (germline): LGHNT, FRNRAP. V dropped 2 bases and J dropped 9 bases, with 10 bases sitting between them.

The gene calls are TRBV12-5 and TRBJ2-5; maybe TRBD1 (5 bases). Sequencing was performed on blood. This TCR came from a woman between 40 and 55 years old in good health. The CDR3, as DNA: TGTGCTAGTGGTTTGACCACAGGAGCCCAGTACTTC. It encodes CASGLTTGAQYF.